The 14 T cell receptor beta chains given below trace back to one sample, sequenced in a study of siplizumab effects on memory and regulatory T cells. Clones were sequenced by immunoSEQ multiplex PCR, and TCRdb holds only the in-frame ones, with some missing. This table holds over 65,000 clones, roughly 94% found once. The source material was CD8+ T cells sorted from blood. The receptors derive from a human donor in good health.

This clone was observed a single time. The chain uses TRBV7-9 and TRBJ2-4; D is unclear. This CDR3 spans 16 amino acids. Germline CDR1 SEHNR, CDR2 FQNEAQ (reference sequence). Trimming stripped 4 bases from V and 0 bases from J, with 13 bases between. Here the CDR3 DNA reads TGTGCCAGCAGCTCCACGTCCGCGATAGCCAAAAACATTCAGTACTTC. Translation: CASSSTSAIAKNIQYF.

V and J are TRBV6-5 and TRBJ2-7; no firm D call. The CDR3 totals 13 residues. V was trimmed by 6 bases and J by 7 bases, leaving 16 bases between them. Germline V CDR1 and CDR2: MNHEY, SVGAGI. In DNA form, the CDR3 reads TGTGCCAGCAGCCTCGACACGTTTCGGGAGCAGTACTTC. Residues: CASSLDTFREQYF.

The rearrangement joins TRBV29-1 to TRBJ2-5; D is undetermined. This CDR3 has 13 residues. Germline CDR1 reads SQVTM; CDR2 reads ANQGSEA. Trimming took off 2 bases at V and 2 bases at J, with 9 bases between the two ends. This chain's CDR3 is CSVEKGLQETQYF. The CDR3 region has the DNA TGCAGCGTTGAAAAAGGCCTTCAAGAGACCCAGTACTTC.

The CDR3 coding sequence is TGCAGCGTTGGTCCGACAGGAGGGCACTACTATGGCTACACCTTC. It codes for CSVGPTGGHYYGYTF. V and J are TRBV29-1 and TRBJ1-2, with a tentative D call TRBD1 (6 bases). Trimming cost V 4 bases and J 3 bases, with 18 bases left between them. The CDR3 has 15 amino acids. The germline gives CDR1 SQVTM, CDR2 ANQGSEA.

The V gene is TRBV15, the J gene TRBJ2-1; 7 positions match TRBD2. CDR1 LNHNV and CDR2 YYDKDF come from the germline V gene (reference sequence). Losses at the gene ends were 0 bases for V and 2 bases for J; bases not matched to a gene: 1. This CDR3 comprises 15 residues. The CDR3 DNA reads TGTGCCACCAGCAGAGACGGGAGGCCCTACAATGAGCAGTTCTTC. This codes for CATSRDGRPYNEQFF.

The chain links TRBV19 to TRBJ1-2; 7 nucleotides align to TRBD1. The germline gives CDR1 LNHDA, CDR2 SQIVND (reference sequence). With 1 base clipped from V and 6 bases from J, the junction kept 2 bases outside the gene matches. The CDR3 has 13 amino acids. CDR3: CASSIGQGDGYTF. For the CDR3, the DNA is TGTGCCAGTAGTATAGGTCAGGGGGATGGCTACACCTTC.

The chain is built from TRBV5-4 and TRBJ2-5, with 7 bases that match TRBD1. The tail of the sequence fits TRBJ2-7 better, so the J call may be wrong. The CDR3 has 15 amino acids. Germline loops: CDR1 SGHNT, CDR2 YYREEE (reference sequence). CDR3: CASSLGDRGAYEQYF. CDR3 coding DNA: TGTGCCAGCAGCTTGGGGGACAGAGGAGCCTACGAGCAGTACTTC.

V usage is TRBV2 and J usage is TRBJ1-5, with D hard to call. This CDR3 is 13 amino acids long. CDR1 and CDR2 from the germline V gene are SNHLY and FYNNEI. Trimming stripped 1 base from V and 4 bases from J, with 5 bases between. The CDR3 DNA reads TGTGCCAGCAGTGAAGACGGTAATCAGCCCCAGCATTTT. It encodes CASSEDGNQPQHF.

The gene calls are TRBV19 and TRBJ2-5, with 8 bases lining up with TRBD1. The J call could be wrong; TRBJ2-7 is a better fit for the DNA end. This CDR3 has 16 residues. Germline V gene data show CDR1 as LNHDA and CDR2 as SQIVND (reference sequence). CDR3 DNA sequence: TGTGCCAGTAGTGCGTCGGGACAGGCCACAGCCTACGAGCAGTACTTC. Translation gives CASSASGQATAYEQYF.

V is TRBV5-1 and J is TRBJ2-5, with 10 bases identical to TRBD2. The V segment lost 4 bases and the J segment 0 bases; nucleotides outside the gene matches: 3. Germline CDR1 reads SGHRS; CDR2 reads YFSETQ. The CDR3 totals 15 residues. The CDR3 sequence is CASSLSGRYQETQYF. As DNA, the CDR3 is TGCGCCAGCAGCCTTAGCGGGAGGTACCAAGAGACCCAGTACTTC.

DNA of the CDR3: TGCGCCAGCAGCCAAGGGGAAGGCTCTGGAAACACCATATATTTT. Protein product: CASSQGEGSGNTIYF. The chain employs TRBV4-1 and TRBJ1-3; no definite D call. This CDR3 spans 15 amino acids. V dropped 1 base and J dropped 0 bases, with 7 bases sitting between them. Germline values: CDR1 MGHRA, CDR2 YSYEKL.

The genes are TRBV4-2 and TRBJ2-5; 12 positions agree with TRBD2. Losses at the gene ends were 4 bases for V and 4 bases for J; bases not matched to a gene: 7. The length of the CDR3 is 16 residues. The germline gives CDR1 LGHNA, CDR2 YNFKEQ. This CDR3 is CASSLKTSGSPETQYF. CDR3 nucleotides: TGTGCCAGCAGCCTCAAGACTAGCGGGAGTCCAGAGACCCAGTACTTC.

The rearrangement joins TRBV11-2 to TRBJ2-1; 11 positions agree with TRBD2. CDR3 length: 17 residues. Germline V gene sequence: CDR1 SGHAT, CDR2 FQNNGV. V lost 5 bases and J lost 2; bases outside the gene matches: 8. DNA of the CDR3: TGTGCCAGCAGCCCGCGACTAGCGGGATATACCTACAATGAGCAGTTCTTC. Encoded protein: CASSPRLAGYTYNEQFF.

The rearrangement joins TRBV9 to TRBJ2-1, with D possibly TRBD1 on 6 matching bases. The CDR3 contains 16 residues. CDR1 SGDLS and CDR2 YYNGEE come from the germline V gene. Trimming stripped 0 bases from V and 4 bases from J, with 14 bases between. CDR3 loop: CASSVVPPQGYNEQFF. CDR3 DNA sequence: TGTGCCAGCAGCGTAGTCCCCCCACAGGGTTACAATGAGCAGTTCTTC.